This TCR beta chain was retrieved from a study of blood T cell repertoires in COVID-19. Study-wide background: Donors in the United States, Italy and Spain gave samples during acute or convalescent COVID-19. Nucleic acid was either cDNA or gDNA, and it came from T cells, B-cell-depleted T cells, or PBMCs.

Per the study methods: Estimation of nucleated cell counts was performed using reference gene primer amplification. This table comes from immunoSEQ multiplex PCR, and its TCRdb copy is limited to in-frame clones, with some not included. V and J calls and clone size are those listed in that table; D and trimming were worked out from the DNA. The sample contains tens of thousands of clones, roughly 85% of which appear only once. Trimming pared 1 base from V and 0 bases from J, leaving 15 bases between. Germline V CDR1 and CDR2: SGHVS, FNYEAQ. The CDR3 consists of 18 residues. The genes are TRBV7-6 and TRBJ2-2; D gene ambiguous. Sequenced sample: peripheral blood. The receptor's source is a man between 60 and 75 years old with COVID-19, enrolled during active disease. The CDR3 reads CASSLVLVRGPNTGELFF. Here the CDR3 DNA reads TGTGCCAGCAGCTTAGTCTTAGTCCGTGGGCCGAACACCGGGGAGCTGTTTTTT. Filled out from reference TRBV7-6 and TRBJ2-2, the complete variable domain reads GAGVSQSPRYKVTKRGQDVALRCDPISGHVSLYWYRQALGQGPEFLTYFNYEAQQDKSGLPNDRFSAERPEGSISTLTIQRTEQRDSAMYRCASSLVLVRGPNTGELFFGEGSRLTVL.